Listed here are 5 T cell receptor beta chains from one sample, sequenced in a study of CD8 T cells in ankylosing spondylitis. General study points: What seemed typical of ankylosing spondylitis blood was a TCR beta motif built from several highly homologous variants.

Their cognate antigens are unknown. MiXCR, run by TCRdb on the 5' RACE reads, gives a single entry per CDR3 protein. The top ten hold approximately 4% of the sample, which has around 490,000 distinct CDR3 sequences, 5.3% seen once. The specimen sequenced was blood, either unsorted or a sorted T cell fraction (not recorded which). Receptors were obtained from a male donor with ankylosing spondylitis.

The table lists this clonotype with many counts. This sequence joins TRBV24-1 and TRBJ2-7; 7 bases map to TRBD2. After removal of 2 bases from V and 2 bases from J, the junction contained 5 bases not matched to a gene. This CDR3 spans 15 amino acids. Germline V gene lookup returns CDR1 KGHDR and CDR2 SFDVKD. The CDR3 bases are TGTGCCACCAGTGATTCGCGGGACTACACCTACGAGCAGTACTTC. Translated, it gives CATSDSRDYTYEQYF.

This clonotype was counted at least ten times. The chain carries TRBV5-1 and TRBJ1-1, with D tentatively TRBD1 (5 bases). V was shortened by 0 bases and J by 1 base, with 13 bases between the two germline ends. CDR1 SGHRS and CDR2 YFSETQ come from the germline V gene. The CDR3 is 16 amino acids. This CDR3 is CASSLAGSGKNTEAFF. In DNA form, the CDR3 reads TGCGCCAGCAGCTTGGCGGGGTCAGGGAAGAACACTGAAGCTTTCTTT.

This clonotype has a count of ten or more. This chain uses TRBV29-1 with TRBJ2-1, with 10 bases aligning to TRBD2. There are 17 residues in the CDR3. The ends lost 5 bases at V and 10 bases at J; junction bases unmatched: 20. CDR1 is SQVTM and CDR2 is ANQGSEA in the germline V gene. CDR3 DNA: TGCAGCGTTAAGGGGGGGGTCAGGCTAGCGGGAGTTCAGGAGCAGTTCTTC. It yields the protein CSVKGGVRLAGVQEQFF.

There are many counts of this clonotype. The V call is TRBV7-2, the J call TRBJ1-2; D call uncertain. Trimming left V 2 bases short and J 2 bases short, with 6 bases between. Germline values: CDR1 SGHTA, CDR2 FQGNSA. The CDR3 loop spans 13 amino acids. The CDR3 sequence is CASSLSPNYGYTF. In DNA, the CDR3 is TGTGCCAGCAGCTTAAGCCCAAACTATGGCTACACCTTC.

For the CDR3, the DNA is TGTGCCAGCAATAAGGGTTTCACCGGGGAGCTGTTTTTT. It yields the protein CASNKGFTGELFF. This chain uses TRBV27 with TRBJ2-2; D unclear. Germline V gives CDR1 MNHEY, CDR2 SMNVEV (reference sequence). V gave up 7 bases and J gave up 4 bases, with 10 bases separating them. The CDR3 contains 13 residues.